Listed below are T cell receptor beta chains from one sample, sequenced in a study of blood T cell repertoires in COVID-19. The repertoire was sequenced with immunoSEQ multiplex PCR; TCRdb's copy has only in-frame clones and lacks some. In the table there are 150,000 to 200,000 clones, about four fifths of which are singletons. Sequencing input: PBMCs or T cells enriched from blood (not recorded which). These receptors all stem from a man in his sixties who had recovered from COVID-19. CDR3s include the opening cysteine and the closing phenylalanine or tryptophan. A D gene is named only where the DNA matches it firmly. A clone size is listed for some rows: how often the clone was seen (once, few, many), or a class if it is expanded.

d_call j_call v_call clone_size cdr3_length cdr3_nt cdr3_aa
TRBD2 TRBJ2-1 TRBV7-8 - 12 TGTGCCAGCAGCCTTGGACTAGCTCAGCAGTTCTTC CASSLGLAQQFF
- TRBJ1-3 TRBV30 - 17 TGTGCCTGGAGTGTACCTCCTGGGGACTTCTCTGGAAACACCATATATTTT CAWSVPPGDFSGNTIYF
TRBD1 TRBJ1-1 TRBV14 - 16 TGTGCCAGCAGCCGCACAGGGGACCCTGATGTGTCTGAAGCTTTCTTT CASSRTGDPDVSEAFF
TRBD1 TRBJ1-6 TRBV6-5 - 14 TGTGCCAGCAGGTGGACAGGGCCCACGACACCCCTCCACTTT CASRWTGPTTPLHF
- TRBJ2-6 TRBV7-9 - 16 TGTGCCAGCAGCCCTCCAGGGGAAAGTGGGGCCAACGTCCTGACTTTC CASSPPGESGANVLTF
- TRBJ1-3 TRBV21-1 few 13 TGTGCCAGCAGCAAAGACAGGGGGCACACCATATATTTT CASSKDRGHTIYF
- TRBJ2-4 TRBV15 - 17 TGTGCCACCAGCAGAGTGGGCCAGGGCTTAGCCAAAAACATTCAGTACTTC CATSRVGQGLAKNIQYF
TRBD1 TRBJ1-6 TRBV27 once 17 TGTGCCAGCGGCTTAATGACAGGGAACACCTATAATTCACCCCTCCACTTT CASGLMTGNTYNSPLHF
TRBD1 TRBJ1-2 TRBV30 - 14 TGTGCCTGGAGTGCCGCCAGGACAGGGGGTGGCTACACCTTC CAWSAARTGGGYTF
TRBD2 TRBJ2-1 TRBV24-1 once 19 TGTGCCACCAGTGATTCCCTTAGCGGGGGGCAACGCTCCTACAATGAGCAGTTCTTC CATSDSLSGGQRSYNEQFF
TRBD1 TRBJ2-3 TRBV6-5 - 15 TGTGCCAGCAGTACCCGGGACAGGATCACAGATACGCAGTATTTT CASSTRDRITDTQYF
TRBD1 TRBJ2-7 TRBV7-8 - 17 TGTGCCAGCAGCTCCACCGTAGGACAGGGCCCTTTTGGTGAGCAGTACTTC CASSSTVGQGPFGEQYF
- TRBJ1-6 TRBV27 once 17 TGTGCCAGCAGTTTGGGGGTGACAGGTGCCTATAATTCACCCCTCCACTTT CASSLGVTGAYNSPLHF
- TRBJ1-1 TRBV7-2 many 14 TGTGCCAGCAGCTTAGTTGGCAGGAACACTGAAGCTTTCTTT CASSLVGRNTEAFF
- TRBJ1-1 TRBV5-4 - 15 TGTGCCAGCAGCTTGATCGGAGGGGCCAACACTGAAGCTTTCTTT CASSLIGGANTEAFF
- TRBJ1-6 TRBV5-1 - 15 TGCGCCAGCAGCTTGGGTGGCGGCGTTAATTCACCCCTCCACTTT CASSLGGGVNSPLHF
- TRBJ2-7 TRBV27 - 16 TGTGCCAGCAGTCCAGTTGGCAGGACAAGATCCTACGAGCAGTACTTC CASSPVGRTRSYEQYF
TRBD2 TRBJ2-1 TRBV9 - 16 TGTGCCAGCAGCGTAGTCGGTAGCGGGGGATACAATGAGCAGTTCTTC CASSVVGSGGYNEQFF
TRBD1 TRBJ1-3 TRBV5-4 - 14 TGTGCCAGCAGTGATACGGACAGGGTCGACACCATATATTTT CASSDTDRVDTIYF
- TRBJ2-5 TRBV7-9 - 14 TGTGCCAGCAGCTTAGCAGCACTATCGGGGGCCCAGTACTTC CASSLAALSGAQYF
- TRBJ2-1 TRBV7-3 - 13 TGTGCCAGCAGCTTAGAAGGAGCCTCGGAAAAAATCTTC CASSLEGASEKIF
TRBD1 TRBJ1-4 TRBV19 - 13 TGTGCCAGTAGTATGACCGTGATGGGACAGCTGTTTTTT CASSMTVMGQLFF
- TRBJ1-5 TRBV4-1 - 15 TGCGCCAGCAGCCAAGTAGGGGGACCCAATCAGCCCCAGCATTTT CASSQVGGPNQPQHF
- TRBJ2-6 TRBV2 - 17 TGTGCCAGCAGTGATGGGAAAGGGGCAGCTGGGGCCAACGTCCTGACTTTC CASSDGKGAAGANVLTF
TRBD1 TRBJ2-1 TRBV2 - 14 TGTGCCAGCAGCGCGGACAGGCCGTGGGATGAGCAGTTCTTC CASSADRPWDEQFF
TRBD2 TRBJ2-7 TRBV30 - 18 TGTGCCTGGAGTGTCCTAGGACTAGCGGGTATGACCTCCTACGAGCAGTACTTC CAWSVLGLAGMTSYEQYF
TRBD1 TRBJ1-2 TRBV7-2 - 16 TGTGCCAGCAGCTTATCTCGTCGACAGGGTGAGGGTGGCTACACCTTC CASSLSRRQGEGGYTF
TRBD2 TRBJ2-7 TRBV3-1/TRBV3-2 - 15 TGTGCCAGCAGCCAGTTAGCGGGAGGGTCCCACGAGCAGTACTTC CASSQLAGGSHEQYF
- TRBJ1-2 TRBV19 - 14 TGTGCCAGCCAAAGGGGGGGGCTTGACTATGGCTACACCTTC CASQRGGLDYGYTF
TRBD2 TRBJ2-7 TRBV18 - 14 TGTGCCAGCTCACCAGCGGGGGGCCACTACGAGCAGTACTTC CASSPAGGHYEQYF
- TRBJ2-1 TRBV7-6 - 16 TGTGCCAGCAGCTCCAGGGACTCAAACCCCTACAATGAGCAGTTCTTC CASSSRDSNPYNEQFF
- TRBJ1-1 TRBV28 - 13 TGTGCCAGCACCGTATTCCGGGGCACTGAAGCTTTCTTT CASTVFRGTEAFF
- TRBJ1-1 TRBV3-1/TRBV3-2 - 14 TGTGCCAGCAGCCAACTCTCCCCGGTCACTGAAGCTTTCTTT CASSQLSPVTEAFF
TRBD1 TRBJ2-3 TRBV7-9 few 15 TGTGCCAGCAGCTTTGGACAGGGGGATACAGATACGCAGTATTTT CASSFGQGDTDTQYF
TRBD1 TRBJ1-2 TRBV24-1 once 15 TGTGCCACCAGTACCCCCGGACAGGGACCTAATGGCTACACCTTC CATSTPGQGPNGYTF
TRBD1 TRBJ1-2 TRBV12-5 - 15 TGTGCTAGTGGCCTTCCGGGACAGGGCCCCGAGGGCTACACCTTC CASGLPGQGPEGYTF
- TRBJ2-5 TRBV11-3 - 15 TGTGCCAGCAGCAGACGGGACACGTACCAAGAGACCCAGTACTTC CASSRRDTYQETQYF
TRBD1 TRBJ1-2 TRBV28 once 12 TGTGCCAGCAGTGGACAGGGCTCTGGCTACACCTTC CASSGQGSGYTF
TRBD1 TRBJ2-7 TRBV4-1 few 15 TGCGCCAGCAGCCAAGGGACAGGGGCCCTCTACGAGCAGTACTTC CASSQGTGALYEQYF
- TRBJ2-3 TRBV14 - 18 TGTGCCAGCAGCCAAGATTTTCTAGCTCAAACGTTTACAGATACGCAGTATTTT CASSQDFLAQTFTDTQYF
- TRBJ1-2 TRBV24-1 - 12 TGTGCCACCTTTGACAGTTCCTATGGCTACACCTTC CATFDSSYGYTF
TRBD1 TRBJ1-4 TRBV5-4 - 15 TGTGCCAGCAGCCATCCGGGACAGGGGTATGAAAAACTGTTTTTT CASSHPGQGYEKLFF
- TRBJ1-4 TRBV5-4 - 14 TGTGCCAGCAGCTTCCCAGGGGATGGCGAAAAACTGTTTTTT CASSFPGDGEKLFF
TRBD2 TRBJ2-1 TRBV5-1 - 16 TGCGCCAGCAGCTTGGGAAATAGCGGGGGGTACAATGAGCAGTTCTTC CASSLGNSGGYNEQFF
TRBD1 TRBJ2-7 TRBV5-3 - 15 TGTGCCAGAAGCCCGGGACAGGACACAACCTACGAGCAGTACTTC CARSPGQDTTYEQYF
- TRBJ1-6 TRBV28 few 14 TGTGCCAGCAGTTCCGCAGAGGTGGGTTCACCCCTCCACTTT CASSSAEVGSPLHF
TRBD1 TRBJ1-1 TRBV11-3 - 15 TGTGCCAGCAGAGACCCGGGACAGCTCTACACTGAAGCTTTCTTT CASRDPGQLYTEAFF